These 10 T cell receptor beta chains came from one sample sequenced in a study of identical twins. TCRdb used MiXCR to reprocess the 5' RACE reads, holding one entry per CDR3 protein. The data show 350,000 to 500,000 distinct CDR3 sequences, approximately 18% seen once. Sequencing input: naive T cells sorted from blood. These receptors came from a man aged 45 to 65 in good health.

The table lists this clonotype with a few counts. The gene calls are TRBV21-1 and TRBJ1-4; the listed D gene, TRBD1, was not tested against the DNA. TRBV21-1 is listed as a pseudogene. The CDR3 runs to 19 residues. CDR3 in DNA: TGTGCCAGCAGCAAAACCCAATGGGGACAGGCTTCAACTAATGAAAAACTGTTTTTT. This sequence encodes CASSKTQWGQASTNEKLFF.

Worth noting for this clonotype: The junction and the germline gene differ at one end; a read error may be behind it. This sequence joins TRBV29-1 and TRBJ2-1; 14 positions agree with TRBD2. CDR3 length: 16 amino acids. The germline V gene encodes CDR1 SQVTM and CDR2 ANQGSEA. The CDR3 region is CTVGTSGTSGGHEQFF. The CDR3 coding sequence is TGTACGGTAGGAACATCCGGGACTAGCGGGGGACATGAGCAGTTCTTC.

This clonotype occurred a few times. This chain links TRBV7-8 with TRBJ2-7, with D possibly matching TRBD1 (5 bases). The V gene's germline CDR1 is SGHVS and CDR2 FQNEAQ. The CDR3 covers 16 residues. Trimming removed 5 bases at V and 0 bases at J, with 17 bases between. In nucleotides, the CDR3 is TGTGCCAGCAGCCGCCCGTCAGGGCCGCTCTCCTACGAGCAGTACTTC. Encoded protein: CASSRPSGPLSYEQYF. The entire variable domain, with the rest obtained from reference TRBV7-8 and TRBJ2-7, is as follows: GAGVSQSPRYKVAKRGQDVALRCDPISGHVSLFWYQQALGQGPEFLTYFQNEAQLDKSGLPSDRFFAERPEGSVSTLKIQRTQQEDSAVYLCASSRPSGPLSYEQYFGPGTRLTVT.

This clonotype has at least ten counts. The rearrangement uses TRBV12-3 or TRBV12-4 and TRBJ2-3; 10 positions agree with TRBD2. There are 15 residues in the CDR3. V lost 7 bases to trimming and J lost 2 bases; unmatched junction nucleotides: 6. The CDR3 DNA follows: TGTGCCAGCAACCTTGGGACTAGCGACACAGATACGCAGTATTTT. It translates to CASNLGTSDTDTQYF.

This clonotype has only a few counts. The chain recombines TRBV10-3 with TRBJ2-2; D is possibly TRBD1 (6 bases). CDR3 length: 15 amino acids. Germline lookup yields CDR1 ENHRY and CDR2 SYGVKD. V dropped 5 bases and J dropped 4 bases, with 14 bases sitting between them. CDR3 coding DNA: TGTGCCATCAGTTTTTGGGGGCCGGTCACCGGGGAGCTGTTTTTT. Translated: CAISFWGPVTGELFF.

This clonotype was seen many times. The chain employs TRBV4-1 and TRBJ2-1; 9 bases map to TRBD2. With V trimmed by 0 bases and J by 2 bases, 20 bases remained unmatched. Germline CDR1 and CDR2: MGHRA and YSYEKL. The CDR3 length is 22 residues. CDR3 loop: CASSQEGGHSNLGGGAYNEQFF. DNA of the CDR3: TGCGCCAGCAGCCAAGAAGGAGGACACTCTAACCTAGGCGGGGGGGCCTACAATGAGCAGTTCTTC.

This clonotype was seen many times. The chain has TRBV15 and TRBJ2-7; 11 nucleotides align to TRBD1. There are 15 residues in the CDR3. J lost 5 bases, V lost 1 base, and 4 bases had no gene match. Germline loops: CDR1 LNHNV, CDR2 YYDKDF (reference sequence). Written as DNA, the CDR3 is TGTGCCACCAGCAGAGCGGGACAGGGGGGCAACGAGCAGTACTTC. Its translation is CATSRAGQGGNEQYF.

Only a few counts were recorded for this clonotype. The chain couples TRBV11-2 to TRBJ2-2; 9 bases fit TRBD1. The germline V gene has CDR1 SGHAT and CDR2 FQNNGV. V shed 2 bases and J 5 bases; nucleotides not matched to a gene: 9. The CDR3 runs to 17 residues. The CDR3 spells CASSLSEGQGGTGELFF. The DNA for the CDR3 is TGTGCCAGCAGCTTATCCGAGGGACAGGGAGGGACCGGGGAGCTGTTTTTT.

This clonotype was detected ten times or more. The chain is built from TRBV5-5 and TRBJ2-3; a possible D gene is TRBD1 (6 bases). Deletions cut 2 bases from V and 2 bases from J, with 12 bases between. CDR3 length: 15 amino acids. Germline V gene sequence: CDR1 SGHKS, CDR2 YYEKEE (reference sequence). The CDR3 coding sequence is TGTGCCAGCAGCTTTCTGCAGGGGACCACAGATACGCAGTATTTT. Translated: CASSFLQGTTDTQYF.

The chain couples TRBV9 to TRBJ2-5, with D hard to call. Germline lookup yields CDR1 SGDLS and CDR2 YYNGEE. The CDR3 totals 17 residues. The ends were cut back, 3 bases at V and 0 bases at J, with 18 bases in the middle. The CDR3 DNA is TGTGCCAGCAGCGGTGTTCTGAATGATATGTACCAAGAGACCCAGTACTTC. Translated, it gives CASSGVLNDMYQETQYF.